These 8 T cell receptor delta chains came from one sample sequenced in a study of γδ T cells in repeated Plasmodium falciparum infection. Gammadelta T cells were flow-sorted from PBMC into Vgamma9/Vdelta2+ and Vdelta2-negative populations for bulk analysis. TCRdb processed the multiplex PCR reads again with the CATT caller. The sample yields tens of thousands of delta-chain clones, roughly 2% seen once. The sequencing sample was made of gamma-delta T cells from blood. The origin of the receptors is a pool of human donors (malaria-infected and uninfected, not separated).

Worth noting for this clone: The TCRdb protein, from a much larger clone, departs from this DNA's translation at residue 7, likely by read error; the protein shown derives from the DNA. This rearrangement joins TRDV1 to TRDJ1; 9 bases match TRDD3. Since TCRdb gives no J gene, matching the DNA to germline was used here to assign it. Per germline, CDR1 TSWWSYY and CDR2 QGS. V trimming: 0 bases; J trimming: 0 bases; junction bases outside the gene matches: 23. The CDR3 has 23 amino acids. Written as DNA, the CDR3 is TGTGCTCTTGGGGAACTAGAGTTTCCCCAGTACTGGGGGAGAAGGAGGTACACCGATAAACTCATCTTT. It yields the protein CALGELEFPQYWGRRRYTDKLIF.

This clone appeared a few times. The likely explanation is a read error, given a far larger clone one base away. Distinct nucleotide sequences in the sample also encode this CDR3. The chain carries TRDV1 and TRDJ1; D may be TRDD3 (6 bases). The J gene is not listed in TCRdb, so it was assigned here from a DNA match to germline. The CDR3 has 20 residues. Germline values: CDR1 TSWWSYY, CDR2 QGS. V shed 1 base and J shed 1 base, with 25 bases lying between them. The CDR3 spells CALGEPSPPYWAPGTDKLIF. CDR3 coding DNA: TGTGCTCTTGGGGAACCCTCCCCCCCTTACTGGGCTCCCGGCACCGATAAACTCATCTTT.

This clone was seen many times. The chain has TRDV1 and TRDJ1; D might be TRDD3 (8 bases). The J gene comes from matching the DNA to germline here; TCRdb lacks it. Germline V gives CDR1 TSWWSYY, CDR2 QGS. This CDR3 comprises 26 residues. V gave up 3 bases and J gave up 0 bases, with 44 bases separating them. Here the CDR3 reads CALGDPSFLRRDTGGILLEYTDKLIF. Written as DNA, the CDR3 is TGTGCTCTTGGGGACCCCAGTTTCCTACGAAGGGATACTGGGGGCATCCTCCTAGAGTACACCGATAAACTCATCTTT.

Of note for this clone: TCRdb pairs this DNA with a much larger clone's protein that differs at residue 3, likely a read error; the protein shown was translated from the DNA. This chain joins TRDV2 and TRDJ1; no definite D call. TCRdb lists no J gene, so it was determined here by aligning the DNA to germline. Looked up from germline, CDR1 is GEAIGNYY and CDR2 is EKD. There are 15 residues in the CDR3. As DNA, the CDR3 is TGTGCCTATGACACCAAGGGGTTAAACACCGATAAACTCATCTTT. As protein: CAYDTKGLNTDKLIF.

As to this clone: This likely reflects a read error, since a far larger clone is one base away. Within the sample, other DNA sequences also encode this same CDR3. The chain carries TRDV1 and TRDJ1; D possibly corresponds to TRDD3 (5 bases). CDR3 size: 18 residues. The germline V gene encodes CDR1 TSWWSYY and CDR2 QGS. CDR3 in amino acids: CALGEPGPHNRDWDKLIF. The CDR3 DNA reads TGTGCCCTTGGGGAACCCGGTCCGCATAACCGAGATTGGGATAAACTCATCTTT.

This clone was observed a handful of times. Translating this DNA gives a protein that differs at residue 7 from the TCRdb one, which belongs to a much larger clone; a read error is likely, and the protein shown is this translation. The CDR3 loop is CAFKGGTSAGIKTPVYWGIQKLIF. Written as DNA, the CDR3 is TGTGCCTTTAAGGGGGGAACTTCCGCCGGTATAAAAACTCCCGTATACTGGGGGATACAAAAACTCATCTTT. The chain links TRDV3 to TRDJ1, with TRDD3 identical over 12 bases. J was trimmed by 8 bases and V by 1 base; bases with no gene match: 38. CDR1 is TVYSNPD, CDR2 GDNSRS, per germline (reference sequence). The CDR3 is made up of 24 amino acids. The full variable domain, its missing parts supplied by reference TRDV3 and TRDJ1, is CDKVTQSSPDQTVASGSEVVLLCTYDTVYSNPDLFWYRIRPDYSFQFVFYGDNSRSEGADFTQGRFSVKHILTQKAFHLVISPVRTEDSATYYCAFKGGTSAGIKTPVYWGIQKLIFGKGTRVTVEP.

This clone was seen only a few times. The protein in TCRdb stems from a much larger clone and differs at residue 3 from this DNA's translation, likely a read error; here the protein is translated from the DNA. The CDR3 DNA reads as TGTGCTATTGGGGAAAACATTCCTATTCCAACTACGTACTGGGGGATGACGGCTTTGACAGCACAACTCTTCTTT. As protein: CAIGENIPIPTTYWGMTALTAQLFF. J is TRDJ2 and V is TRDV1, with 10 bases fitting TRDD3. Because TCRdb records no J gene, it was assigned here through a match of the DNA to germline. The germline V gene has CDR1 TSWWSYY and CDR2 QGS. This CDR3 is built from 25 residues.

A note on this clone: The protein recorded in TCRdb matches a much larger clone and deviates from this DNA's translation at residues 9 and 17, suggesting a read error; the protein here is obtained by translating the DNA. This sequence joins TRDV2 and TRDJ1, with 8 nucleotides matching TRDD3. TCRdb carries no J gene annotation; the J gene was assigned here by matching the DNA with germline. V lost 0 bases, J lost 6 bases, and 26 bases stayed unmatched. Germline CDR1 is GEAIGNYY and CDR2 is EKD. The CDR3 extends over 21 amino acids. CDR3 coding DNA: TGTGCCTGTGACACCGGAGAGATCCACTGGGGGCCTACGGGGGGTTCCAATAAACTCATCTTT. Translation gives CACDTGEIHWGPTGGSNKLIF.